Listed below are T cell receptor beta chains from one sample, sequenced in a study of persistence of HIV-infected CD4 T cells. These receptors are not linked to any known antigen. Using immunoSEQ multiplex PCR, the repertoire was profiled, and TCRdb retains in-frame clones only, with some absent. The table lists more than 35,000 clones, around 90% of them singletons. The sample consisted of CD4+ T cells sorted from PBMCs after roughly 18-hour stimulation, taken from a patient who received antiretroviral therapy. All receptors come from an adult man with HIV who was CMV-seropositive. The CDR3 runs from the conserved cysteine through the conserved F or W. The D gene is left open where the match is weak. Clone size is stated in some rows and not others, as once, few, many or a class when expanded.

D	J	size	V	DNA	CDR3
NA	TRBJ1-1	NA	TRBV7-6	TGTGCCAGCAGCTTAGCGGGTCCGAACACTGAAGCTTTCTTT	CASSLAGPNTEAFF
NA	TRBJ2-7	NA	TRBV6-6	TGTGCCAGCAGACCTTCGGGGTCTGCACCCTACGAGCAGTACTTC	CASRPSGSAPYEQYF
NA	TRBJ2-1	NA	TRBV27	TGTGCCAGCAGTTTAAGGACTCTTGACAATGAGCAGTTCTTC	CASSLRTLDNEQFF
TRBD1	TRBJ1-6	NA	TRBV30	TGTGCCTGGAGTAGTTCACAGGGGATACATAATTCACCCCTCCACTTT	CAWSSSQGIHNSPLHF
NA	TRBJ1-2	NA	TRBV12-3/TRBV12-4	TGTGCCAGCAGTTTAATAGGGGGAGGCTACACCTTC	CASSLIGGGYTF
NA	TRBJ1-3	NA	TRBV20-1	TGCAGTGCTAGTGTCCCACCGGGCCGGGGCACCATATATTTT	CSASVPPGRGTIYF
TRBD1	TRBJ2-7	few	TRBV6-2/TRBV6-3	TGTGCCAGCAGCGATTGGGACAGGGGCCTCTCCTACGAGCAGTACTTC	CASSDWDRGLSYEQYF
NA	TRBJ2-2	NA	TRBV7-6	TGTGCCAGCAGTCCTAAGACAGGAAACACCGGGGAGCTGTTTTTT	CASSPKTGNTGELFF
NA	TRBJ1-3	NA	TRBV25-1	TGTGCCAGCAGTGGGGGGGGCGTCTCTGGAAACACCATATATTTT	CASSGGGVSGNTIYF
NA	TRBJ1-2	NA	TRBV30	TGTGCCTGGAGTCGACAGGACCTTGGTGGCTACACCTTC	CAWSRQDLGGYTF
NA	TRBJ1-1	NA	TRBV3-1/TRBV3-2	TGTGCCAGCAGCCAAGCCCGGACCCGCAATTGGAACACTGAAGCTTTCTTT	CASSQARTRNWNTEAFF
NA	TRBJ2-6	NA	TRBV19	TGTGCCAGTACTTCCCGGGACACCCCCTCAGGGGCCAACGTCCTGACTTTC	CASTSRDTPSGANVLTF
NA	TRBJ1-2	NA	TRBV4-1	TGCGCCAGCAGCCAAGGAGAGGCCAGATACTATGGCTACACCTTC	CASSQGEARYYGYTF
NA	TRBJ2-1	few	TRBV29-1	TGCAGCGTTGAGGGGCCGTCGGGAGTGGGCAATGAGCAGTTCTTC	CSVEGPSGVGNEQFF
TRBD1	TRBJ2-1	once	TRBV6-5	TGTGCCAGCATTTCCGGGACAGGGTGGAATGAGCAGTTCTTC	CASISGTGWNEQFF
TRBD1	TRBJ1-2	NA	TRBV14	TGTGCCAGCAGCCCCCAGGACAGGGCTGGATATGGCTACACCTTC	CASSPQDRAGYGYTF
NA	TRBJ1-1	NA	TRBV5-1	TGCGCCAGCAGCTTTTCGGAGGGTGAAGCTTTCTTT	CASSFSEGEAFF
TRBD1	TRBJ2-7	NA	TRBV7-9	TGTGCCAGCAGCCCCCGGGACAGGTCTTACGAGCAGTACTTC	CASSPRDRSYEQYF
TRBD2	TRBJ2-5	NA	TRBV30	TGTGCCTGGGAACTAGCGGGAGGGAAGACCCAGTACTTC	CAWELAGGKTQYF
TRBD1	TRBJ2-2	few	TRBV7-3	TGTGCCAGCAGCCCTCGGGACAGGGGGCCCGGGGAGCTGTTTTTT	CASSPRDRGPGELFF
NA	TRBJ1-6	NA	TRBV19	TGTGCCAGTAGTGCTGAATTCACCCTCCACTTT	CASSAEFTLHF
NA	TRBJ2-3	NA	TRBV27	TGTGCCAGCAGTTTAGTTCTCACAGATACGCAGTATTTT	CASSLVLTDTQYF
NA	TRBJ2-3	NA	TRBV5-1	TGCGCCAGCAGCTTGGTGGCAGTTGCCGCGGATACGCAGTATTTT	CASSLVAVAADTQYF
NA	TRBJ2-3	NA	TRBV6-5	TGTGCCAGCAGGGACAGAACTACAGATACGCAGTATTTT	CASRDRTTDTQYF
TRBD2	TRBJ2-1	NA	TRBV7-3	TGTGCCAGCAGCCTGACTAGCGGCAACAATGAGCAGTTCTTC	CASSLTSGNNEQFF
NA	TRBJ2-7	NA	TRBV10-3	TGTGCCATCAGAATGGACAGTGCAGGCTACGAGCAGTACTTC	CAIRMDSAGYEQYF
NA	TRBJ2-2	once	TRBV5-1	TGCGCCAGCAGCCCACTACAGGGACCCGGGGAGCTGTTTTTT	CASSPLQGPGELFF
NA	TRBJ2-5	NA	TRBV9	TGTGCCAGCAGCCGGGACGTCAGCCAAGAGACCCAGTACTTC	CASSRDVSQETQYF
NA	TRBJ1-4	once	TRBV30	TGTGCCTGGAGTGTACGCGAAAAACTGTTTTTT	CAWSVREKLFF
TRBD1	TRBJ2-1	NA	TRBV6-5	TGTGCCAGCAGGTACACCGGGACAGGGGTTGATGAGCAGTTCTTC	CASRYTGTGVDEQFF
NA	TRBJ1-5	NA	TRBV19	TGTGCCAGTACCGCACAGGGAAATCTCCAGCCCCAGCATTTT	CASTAQGNLQPQHF
NA	TRBJ1-5	NA	TRBV19	TGTGCCAGTACCAGATATAGCAATCAGCCCCAGCATTTT	CASTRYSNQPQHF
NA	TRBJ2-3	NA	TRBV19	TGTGCCAGTAGTATGGGCAGGACGGGCACAGATACGCAGTATTTT	CASSMGRTGTDTQYF
TRBD2	TRBJ2-1	NA	TRBV5-4	TGTGCCAGCAGCTCCCATAGCCGGGGGGGCGGGTTGGATGAGCAGTTCTTC	CASSSHSRGGGLDEQFF
NA	TRBJ1-1	NA	TRBV19	TGTGCCAGTAGAGACCGGACACGGAACACTGAAGCTTTCTTT	CASRDRTRNTEAFF
NA	TRBJ1-5	NA	TRBV28	TGTGCCAGCAGTTTTCCAGGGCCTTATCAGCCCCAGCATTTT	CASSFPGPYQPQHF
NA	TRBJ2-3	NA	TRBV5-1	TGCGCCAGCAGCTTGGACACTGTGGGAGATACGCAGTATTTT	CASSLDTVGDTQYF
NA	TRBJ1-1	NA	TRBV10-3	TGTGCCATCAGTGCTGGCGACGAAGCTTTCTTT	CAISAGDEAFF
TRBD1	TRBJ2-7	few	TRBV27	TGTGCCAGCAGACTCGACAGGGGGCCGTACGAGCAGTACTTC	CASRLDRGPYEQYF
TRBD2	TRBJ2-1	NA	TRBV7-2	TGTGCCAGCAGCTTAGGAGCGGGAGTTTACAATGAGCAGTTCTTC	CASSLGAGVYNEQFF
NA	TRBJ1-4	NA	TRBV18	TGTGCCAGCTCACCCTCCCAGCTTGCAACTAATGAAAAACTGTTTTTT	CASSPSQLATNEKLFF
TRBD1	TRBJ1-2	NA	TRBV6-1	TGTGCCAGCAGTGAAAAGACAGGGGATGGCTACACCTTC	CASSEKTGDGYTF
TRBD1	TRBJ2-2	NA	TRBV5-1	TGCGCCAGCGCCGGTGAGGGGGCTTACACCGGGGAGCTGTTTTTT	CASAGEGAYTGELFF
NA	TRBJ1-5	NA	TRBV29-1	TGCAGCGTTCTCGAACAGGACAGTCAGCCCCAGCATTTT	CSVLEQDSQPQHF
NA	TRBJ2-5	NA	TRBV6-5	TGTGCCGGCAAATTTCGTCGCGGGAAAGGAGAGACCCAGTACTTC	CAGKFRRGKGETQYF
NA	TRBJ2-5	NA	TRBV5-1	TGCGCCAGCAGCTTGACCCGAGAAGAGACCCAGTACTTC	CASSLTREETQYF
NA	TRBJ1-2	NA	TRBV19	TGTGCCAGTACCCCCAAGACCGCAGGGAACTATGGCTACACCTTC	CASTPKTAGNYGYTF
NA	TRBJ2-1	once	TRBV7-9	TGTGCCAGCAGCCTCGGGTCGTACAATGAGCAGTTCTTC	CASSLGSYNEQFF
NA	TRBJ1-5	NA	TRBV2	TGTGCCAGCAGCCCCGAAGCGGGATCGGGACAGCCCCAGCATTTT	CASSPEAGSGQPQHF
NA	TRBJ2-2	NA	TRBV7-9	TGTGCCAGCAGCTTAGTAGATCTGCCCAGGTACACCGGGGAGCTGTTTTTT	CASSLVDLPRYTGELFF
NA	TRBJ2-4	NA	TRBV4-2	TGTGCCAGCAGCCAAGCTGAGGGTCTAGGCAAAAACATTCAGTACTTC	CASSQAEGLGKNIQYF
TRBD1	TRBJ2-2	NA	TRBV6-6	TGTGCCAGCAGGGGACAGGAAAACACCGGGGAGCTGTTTTTT	CASRGQENTGELFF
NA	TRBJ1-6	few	TRBV4-2	TGTGCCAGCAGCCAAGAGTTGGCCGGGACCTATAGTGGGGTTTCACCCCTCCACTTT	CASSQELAGTYSGVSPLHF